This TCR beta chain was documented in a study of blood T cell repertoires in COVID-19. At the level of the study: T cells, B-cell-depleted T cells, or PBMCs provided the cDNA or gDNA that served as material.

Under the authors' procedure: Quantification of nucleated cells was approximated via reference gene primer amplification. Clones were read by immunoSEQ multiplex PCR, and TCRdb kept only the in-frame ones, dropping some. V and J calls and clone size are given by that table; D and trimming were obtained from the DNA. The sample includes approximately 260,000 clones, 89% of them seen just once. This CDR3 region has 17 residues. In germline, CDR1 is LGHNT, CDR2 FRNRAP. V dropped 0 bases and J dropped 1 base, with 16 bases sitting between them. The rearrangement joins TRBV12-5 to TRBJ2-7, with D possibly being TRBD2 (5 bases). The sequence derives from a woman aged 40 to 49 who had recovered from COVID-19. Material for sequencing was peripheral blood. The CDR3 loop reads CASGLVRTGRLSYEQYV. The CDR3 coding sequence is TGTGCTAGTGGTTTGGTCCGGACTGGACGCCTTTCCTACGAGCAGTACGTC.